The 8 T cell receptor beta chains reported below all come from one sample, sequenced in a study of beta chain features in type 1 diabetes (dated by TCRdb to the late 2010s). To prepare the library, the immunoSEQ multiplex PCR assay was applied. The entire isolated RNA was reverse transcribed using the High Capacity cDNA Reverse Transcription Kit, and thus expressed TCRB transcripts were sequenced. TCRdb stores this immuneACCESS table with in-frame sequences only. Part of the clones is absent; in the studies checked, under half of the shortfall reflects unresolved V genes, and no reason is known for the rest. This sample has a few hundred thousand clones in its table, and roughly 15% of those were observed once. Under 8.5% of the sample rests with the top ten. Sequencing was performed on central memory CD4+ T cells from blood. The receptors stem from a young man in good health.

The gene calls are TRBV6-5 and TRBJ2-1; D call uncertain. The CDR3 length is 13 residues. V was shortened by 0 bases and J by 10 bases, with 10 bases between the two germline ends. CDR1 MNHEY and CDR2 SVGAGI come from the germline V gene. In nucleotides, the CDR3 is TGTGCCAGCAGTTACTCGGCGAGTCCAGAGCAGTTCTTC. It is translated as CASSYSASPEQFF.

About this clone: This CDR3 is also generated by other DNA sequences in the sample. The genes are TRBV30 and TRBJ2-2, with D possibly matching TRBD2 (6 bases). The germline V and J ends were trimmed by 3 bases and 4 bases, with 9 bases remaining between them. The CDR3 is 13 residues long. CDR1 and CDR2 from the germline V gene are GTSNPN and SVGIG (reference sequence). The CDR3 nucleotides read TGTGCCTGGAGCCGGGGGTCCACCGGGGAGCTGTTTTTT. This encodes CAWSRGSTGELFF. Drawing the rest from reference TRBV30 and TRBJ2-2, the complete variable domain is SQTIHQWPATLVQPVGSPLSLECTVEGTSNPNLYWYRQAAGRGLQLLFYSVGIGQISSEVPQNLSASRPQDRQFILSSKKLLLSDSGFYLCAWSRGSTGELFFGEGSRLTVL.

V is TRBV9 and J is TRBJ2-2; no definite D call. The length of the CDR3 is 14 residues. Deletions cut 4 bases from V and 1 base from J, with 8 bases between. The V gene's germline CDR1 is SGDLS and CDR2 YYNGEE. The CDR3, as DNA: TGTGCCAGCAGCCCCGCCCAGAACACCGGGGAGCTGTTTTTT. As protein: CASSPAQNTGELFF.

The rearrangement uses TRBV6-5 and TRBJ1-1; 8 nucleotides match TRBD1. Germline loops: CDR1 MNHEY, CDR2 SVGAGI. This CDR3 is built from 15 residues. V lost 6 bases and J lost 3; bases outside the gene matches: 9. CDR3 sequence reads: CASSMTGVRHTEAFF. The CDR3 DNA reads TGTGCCAGCAGCATGACAGGGGTGAGGCACACTGAAGCTTTCTTT.

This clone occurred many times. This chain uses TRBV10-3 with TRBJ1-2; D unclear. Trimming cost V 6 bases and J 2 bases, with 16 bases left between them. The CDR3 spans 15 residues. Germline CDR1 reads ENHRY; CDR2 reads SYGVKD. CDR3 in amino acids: CAIRTPLQRNYGYTF. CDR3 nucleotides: TGTGCCATCAGGACGCCCTTACAGAGAAACTATGGCTACACCTTC.

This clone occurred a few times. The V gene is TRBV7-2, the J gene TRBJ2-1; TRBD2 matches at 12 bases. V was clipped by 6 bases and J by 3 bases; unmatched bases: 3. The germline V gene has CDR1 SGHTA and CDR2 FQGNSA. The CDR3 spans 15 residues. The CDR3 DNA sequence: TGTGCCAGCAGGCAGACTAGCGGGGGCTACAATGAGCAGTTCTTC. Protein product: CASRQTSGGYNEQFF.

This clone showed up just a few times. CDR3 loop: CASSLRRPGETQYF. The CDR3 coding sequence is TGTGCCAGCAGCTTACGCCGGCCGGGAGAGACCCAGTACTTC. The J gene is TRBJ2-5, the V gene TRBV11-1; D gene unclear. In germline, CDR1 is SGHAT, CDR2 FQDESV (reference sequence). CDR3 size: 14 residues. The V gene lost 2 bases and the J gene lost 4 bases, with 11 bases spanning the gap.

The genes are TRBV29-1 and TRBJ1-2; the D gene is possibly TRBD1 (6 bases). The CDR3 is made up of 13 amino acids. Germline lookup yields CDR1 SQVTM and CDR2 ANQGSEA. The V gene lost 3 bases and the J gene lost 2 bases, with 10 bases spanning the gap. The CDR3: CSVEEGGNYGYTF. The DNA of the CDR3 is TGCAGCGTTGAGGAGGGGGGGAACTATGGCTACACCTTC.